This paragraph covers one T cell receptor (beta chain) sequence. Its antigen remains unidentified. This sample is drawn from a study of cytomegalovirus exposure and HLA in healthy donors (dated by TCRdb to 2016 to 2017). About the investigation overall: According to an earlier analysis of several hundred of the donors, roughly 180 million T cells yielded 90 million to 130 million unique TCR beta sequences and less than 300 Gb of sequence data. Class I and class II HLA loci were covered by the typing at four-digit resolution. In an earlier analysis of about 590 of the donors, high-throughput TCR beta sequencing was used to judge whether each TCR beta V gene segment behaved as functional or pseudogenic. The number of donors typed differed by locus, with roughly 629-640 for A, B, C, DRB1 and DQB1, around 500 for DQA1, 600 to 610 for DPA1, and approximately 470 for DPB1. Because of strong linkage in the cohort, a few DR-DQ haplotypes were treated as single units for association and clustering. Genome-wide SNP genotypes for about 55% of the roughly 670 donors were used in a later genetic analysis, which treated that subset as a discovery cohort. In addition to the first cohort of approximately 670 subjects, a separate validation cohort of about 120 different subjects was used. All discovery cohort repertoires had been generated using a single sequencing platform. Among the roughly 430 genotyped donors, 81% belonged to the genetic ancestry cluster associated with self-reported Caucasian donors. The later analysis used no new phenotypic data to find candidate immune exposures, relying instead on TCR beta sequences and their occurrence across donors. A later analysis re-examined previously published TCR beta repertoires from roughly 720 donors and added high-resolution HLA genotyping to investigate patterns of TCR occurrence. An early release covering roughly 600 HLA-typed donors comprised approximately 300 gigabases of sequencing data and tens of millions of unique TCR sequences. To predict cytomegalovirus infection status, the study brought together high-throughput TCR immunosequencing, statistical association of individual TCRs with disease status, and machine learning. Among roughly 400 genotyped donors of the cohort, an average of approximately 240,000 unique TCR beta nucleotide sequences were sequenced per donor, roughly a sixth of them non-productive. The study used immunosequencing to profile the T cell repertoires of 666 subjects and linked those repertoires to cytomegalovirus serostatus. Donor age, sex, ethnicity and CMV serostatus were compiled together with the repertoire data. The aim of the study was to test whether cataloging public T cell receptors could identify signatures of past pathogen exposure. Overall study outcomes, separate from this receptor: According to the authors, the approach could potentially be generalized to other disease states and immunological phenotypes. The earlier analysis of approximately 590 of the donors excluded some 16 rarely observed V segments, including chromosome 9 orphons, because counts were too low. A later genetic analysis associated a missense DCLRE1C variant with V-gene and J-gene trimming of TCR beta chains, and an independent cohort replicated the association. A total of roughly 160 TCR beta chains were listed by the study as associated with cytomegalovirus. While some public TCRs were present in many individuals, most TCR sequences turned up only very rarely across donors. In vitro tests confirmed that a few of the cytomegalovirus-associated TCR beta chains recognize cytomegalovirus antigens. A later genetic analysis reported fewer N-insertions in productive TCRs among donors in an Asian-associated ancestry cluster than the roughly 690-donor mean. This cohort had only TCR beta chains sequenced, and the lack of alpha or paired-chain data limited which features could be detected. A later analysis found that TCR association rates varied across HLA loci, with DRB1 alleles showing the most associated TCRs and HLA-C alleles the fewest. When HLA alleles, especially DR and DQ, strongly co-occurred, TCR associations were difficult to assign to individual alleles. In a later analysis, most CMV-associated TCR beta chains were found to appear HLA-restricted, with HLA associations seemingly driven largely by CMV exposure. Sequencing depth was assumed to be roughly uniform across donors in the presence/absence analyses, though that assumption may not hold. In a later analysis, some 18,000 TCR beta sequences were associated with specific HLA alleles at a false discovery rate of 0.05. Some IMGT-functional V segments, including TRBV6-2 and TRBV6-3, could not be told apart with the 87-base-pair reads, so those segments were excluded. Because HLA typing was missing for some donors at each locus, association tests included only the typed subset. A later analysis found that HLA-associated TCR beta chains were more clonally expanded and had lower generation probabilities than equally common non-associated chains. For the cohort, immune exposure information was limited to CMV serostatus. The classifier was reported to diagnose cytomegalovirus status with high specificity and sensitivity in both the original cohort and the validation cohort. According to a later analysis, parvovirus B19, influenza, CMV and Epstein-Barr virus appeared linked to several top co-occurrence clusters. Linkage disequilibrium might explain the correlated functional status among segregating V segments, but an unknown experimental factor could not be ruled out. A further reported finding was that TCR beta sequences accurately predicted the HLA-A and HLA-B alleles for most subjects in the first cohort. In an earlier analysis of approximately 600 of the donors, most TCR beta V segments were observed in productive rearrangements about 87% or about 30% of the time, broadly matching IMGT annotations. The sequencing pipeline was judged likely to have produced a cluster of highly shared sequence variants as a technical artifact.

Library prep was done by the immunoSEQ multiplex PCR assay. A mixture of 60 forward primers for TCR Vbeta segments and 13 reverse primers for TCR Jbeta segments was used in the multiplex PCR. A multiplex PCR assay on genomic DNA amplified the CDR3 region of rearranged TCR beta genes. The Illumina HiSeq System was used to sequence the amplified TCR beta libraries as 87-base-pair reads. The paper's processing steps were these. A later analysis tallied 75 million to 85 million unique TCR beta chains across the 700 or so repertoires, and approximately 12 million of those chains were shared by two or more donors. Raw reads were error-corrected and collapsed into unique sequences by a nearest-neighbor algorithm in which closely related sequences were merged to remove PCR and sequencing errors. V, D and J gene segments were assigned by aligning CDR3 sequences to IMGT reference sequences. For a sequence to be retained, at least a six-nucleotide match to both a V gene segment and a J gene segment was required. A rearrangement counted as productive if the CDR3 had no stop codons and remained in frame with V and J, and every other rearrangement counted as non-productive. CDR3 was defined by IMGT convention, running from the second conserved V-encoded cysteine to the conserved J-encoded phenylalanine. The earlier analysis of about 530 of the donors excluded any sequence lacking an unambiguous match to a single V gene segment. An earlier analysis of about 590 of the donors classified V segments as functional when productive rearrangements were above 56.7% and as segregating when the standard deviation between donors was above 5%. A statistical classification framework was built for diagnosing cytomegalovirus status from the catalog of TCR beta chain sequences. A later analysis assigned V and J genes by comparing TCR nucleotide sequences with IMGT/GENE-DB human TR gene sequences. The TCRdist pipeline was used in a later analysis to assign CDR3 sequences and most-parsimonious VDJ recombination scenarios. In a later analysis, each TCR beta chain was defined by its CDR3 amino acid sequence together with its V-gene family, and reads without a unique V-gene family were excluded. In a later analysis, 500 to 650 highly shared, low-generation-probability nucleotide sequences were removed to address suspected cross-contamination and a sequencing artifact. A later analysis calculated a clonal expansion index for each public chain from normalized within-repertoire ranks of inferred template counts. A later analysis computed generation probabilities with a VDJ recombination model fitted to out-of-frame rearrangements, and checked the results against IGoR. In a later analysis, hypergeometric tests were used to score TCR-TCR, TCR-HLA and TCR-CMV co-occurrence, with a repertoire-size bias correction applied to TCR pairs. A later analysis estimated false discovery rates by permuting HLA or CMV assignments 20 times. A later analysis grouped co-occurring TCRs with DBSCAN, adding TCRdist sequence similarity when clustering within HLA-allele-positive subsets. For co-occurrence clustering, repertoires with fewer than 30,000 or more than 120,000 public chains were excluded, along with five repertoires with anomalous nucleotide sharing. TCRdb holds this immuneACCESS table with in-frame rearrangements only. Some clones are missing; in checked studies, unresolved V genes explain under half, and the rest has no known cause. That table gives V, J and clone size, and the DNA gave D and trimming. The sample's records list about 160,000 clones. About 1.2% of the sample comes from the top ten.

The cohort was made up of under 800 healthy bone marrow donors. At the time of sampling, every cohort member was nominally healthy, though immune exposures that went unrecorded were likely present. The donor tested CMV seronegative and was one of the 352 seronegative cohort members. Each donor provided a peripheral blood sample, and peripheral blood mononuclear cells were used for TCR beta sequencing. The Qiagen DNeasy Blood Extraction Kit was used to extract genomic DNA from the blood cell samples. Reading the germline V gene (reference sequence) gives CDR1 MNHEY and CDR2 SMNVEV. Ends trimmed: V by 5 bases, J by 3 bases; bases unmatched to a gene: 6. The CDR3, from cysteine to phenylalanine, totals 15 residues. Here the CDR3 DNA is all that survives: 45 bases in frame from base 1.

This receptor was obtained from a woman aged 55-70 years in good health and CMV-seronegative. Specimen: PBMCs. Here the chain combines TRBV27 and TRBJ1-3, with 8 bases in between that match TRBD1. The nucleotides are TGTGCCAGCAGTCCAGGGACAGGACGTGGAAACACCATATATTTT. It translates as CASSPGTGRGNTIYF.